This TCR beta chain was documented in a study of cytomegalovirus exposure and HLA in healthy donors. A multiplex PCR was run with 60 Vbeta primers and 13 Jbeta primers. Assay: immunoSEQ multiplex PCR; the TCRdb copy retains only in-frame clones and omits some. The sample includes more than 80,000 clones, more than 65% of them seen just once. Donors in the study were healthy people who gave bone marrow. CDR1 LNHDA and CDR2 SQIVND come from the germline V gene (reference sequence). V shed 7 bases and J shed 1 base, with 25 bases lying between them. The CDR3 is 18 residues long. The genes are TRBV19 and TRBJ1-1; D remains unclear. This receptor was taken from a woman between 45 and 60 years old in good health and CMV-seropositive. The sample comprised PBMCs. CDR3 residues: CASIPSRGGSSRNTEAFF. The CDR3 nucleotides read TGTGCCAGTATACCCTCCCGGGGTGGATCCTCGAGGAACACTGAAGCTTTCTTT.